This T cell receptor (beta chain) was recovered during a study of cytomegalovirus exposure and HLA in healthy donors. Broader study findings: 16,951 TCR beta sequences were associated with HLA alleles at 0.05 false discovery rate in a later analysis. Later analysis placed DRB1 highest and HLA-C lowest in TCR association rates, which differed by HLA locus.

A note on this clone: The antigen remains unidentified.

This CDR3 comprises 13 residues. J gave up 10 bases and V 4 bases, and 9 bases lay outside the gene matches. Germline lookup yields CDR1 SNHLY and CDR2 FYNNEI. The PCR employed 60 Vbeta primers together with 13 Jbeta primers. TCRdb's copy holds only in-frame clones and misses some; the assay was immunoSEQ multiplex PCR. This table has some 110,000 clones, roughly 75% appearing once. What was sequenced was PBMCs. The V and J genes are TRBV2 and TRBJ1-1, with TRBD1 identical over 7 bases. This clonotype originated in a woman aged 40 to 49 in good health and CMV-seronegative. CDR3 in amino acids: CASSGQGGLRAFF. In nucleotides, the CDR3 is TGTGCCAGCAGTGGGCAGGGGGGTCTGAGAGCTTTCTTT.